This T cell receptor (beta chain) stems from a study of T cells in Graves' hyperthyroidism and ophthalmopathy. Study results and caveats: Using 13 V-J features, a model discriminated ophthalmopathy from stable hyperthyroidism.

Concerning this clonotype: Antigen: not known. This may stem from a read error, because a much larger clone lies one nucleotide away.

Researchers took RNA transcripts and amplified the TCR beta CDR3 regions from them. HTBI primers were employed in a first-round RT-PCR of the TCR CDR3. TCRdb redid the calling of the multiplex PCR reads with MiXCR, one entry per CDR3 protein. The table records about 360,000 distinct CDR3 sequences, less than 15% of them present only once. The germline CDR1 and CDR2 sequences are SGHVS and FQNEAQ. CDR3 length: 15 residues. With a duration under 2 months, the hyperthyroidism was newly diagnosed in patients aged 18 to 65. Out of 10 ml of fresh peripheral blood came the PBMCs. The chain recombines TRBV7-8 with TRBJ2-7; D is unresolved. The last part of the DNA fits TRBJ2-1 better; the J call may be wrong. This TCR was recovered from a woman younger than 35 with Graves' hyperthyroidism. Input material: blood. The CDR3 region is CASSLISRSLYEQFF. The CDR3 DNA reads as TGTGCCAGCAGCTTAATTTCTCGGAGCCTTTACGAGCAGTTCTTC.